A single T cell receptor beta chain is shown here with its context. This table comes from immunoSEQ multiplex PCR, and its TCRdb copy is limited to in-frame clones, with some not included. The profile shows roughly 70,000 clones, around nine tenths of them singletons. This CDR3 is built from 13 residues. Germline CDR1 and CDR2: SGHAT and FQDESV (reference sequence). Trimming pared 0 bases from V and 10 bases from J, leaving 10 bases between. The data belong to a study of OX40 agonist ivuxolimab in advanced cancers. The V call is TRBV11-1, the J call TRBJ2-1; the D is unclear. The sequence derives from an adult with an advanced solid tumor such as melanoma, head and neck, liver or kidney cancer. The starting material was CD4+ or CD8+ T cells sorted from blood, obtained in a trial of the OX40 agonist ivuxolimab. The CDR3 protein is CASSLAGPTEQFF. CDR3 in DNA: TGTGCCAGCAGCTTAGCTGGCCCTACGGAGCAGTTCTTC.